A selection of T cell receptor beta chains follows, all from one sample in a study of T cell changes during pregnancy in multiple sclerosis. Some clones are missing from TCRdb's copy, which holds only in-frame ones; the method was immunoSEQ multiplex PCR. The table has over 75,000 clones, around 92% seen once. Sample: peripheral blood, taken in the first trimester of pregnancy. The receptors come from a female donor with multiple sclerosis, enrolled in a pregnancy study. CDR3s include the opening cysteine and the closing phenylalanine or tryptophan. Some rows have no size entry. The others give once, few or many, or a class for an expanded clone.

V gene: TRBV2
J gene: TRBJ2-5
clone size: NA
CDR3 protein: CASSEGVGQQETQYF

V gene: TRBV5-4
J gene: TRBJ2-7
clone size: NA
CDR3 protein: CASSPDPIRVVYEQYF

V gene: TRBV28
J gene: TRBJ2-1
clone size: NA
CDR3 protein: CASSSSGVRNEQFF

V gene: TRBV4-2
J gene: TRBJ2-7
clone size: NA
CDR3 protein: CASSQGANTVNPYYEQYF

V gene: TRBV6-1
J gene: TRBJ2-6
clone size: few
CDR3 protein: CASSALAGGYSGANVLTF

V gene: TRBV18
J gene: TRBJ2-7
clone size: NA
CDR3 protein: CASSPGRGEPYEQYF

V gene: TRBV19
J gene: TRBJ2-2
clone size: once
CDR3 protein: CASSIPRLGWDTGELFF

V gene: TRBV19
J gene: TRBJ2-5
clone size: once
CDR3 protein: CASSITGVQETQYF

V gene: TRBV20-1
J gene: TRBJ2-7
clone size: once
CDR3 protein: CSARVREQYF

V gene: TRBV7-3
J gene: TRBJ2-5
clone size: NA
CDR3 protein: CASSCQDRRPGGAQYF

V gene: TRBV19
J gene: TRBJ2-1
clone size: NA
CDR3 protein: CASSRPSPGLSHEQFF

V gene: TRBV6-6
J gene: TRBJ2-5
clone size: NA
CDR3 protein: CASSYSAGGETQYF

V gene: TRBV19
J gene: TRBJ1-4
clone size: NA
CDR3 protein: CASSRQAINEKLFF

V gene: TRBV28
J gene: TRBJ2-4
clone size: few
CDR3 protein: CASSSQGYAKNIQYF